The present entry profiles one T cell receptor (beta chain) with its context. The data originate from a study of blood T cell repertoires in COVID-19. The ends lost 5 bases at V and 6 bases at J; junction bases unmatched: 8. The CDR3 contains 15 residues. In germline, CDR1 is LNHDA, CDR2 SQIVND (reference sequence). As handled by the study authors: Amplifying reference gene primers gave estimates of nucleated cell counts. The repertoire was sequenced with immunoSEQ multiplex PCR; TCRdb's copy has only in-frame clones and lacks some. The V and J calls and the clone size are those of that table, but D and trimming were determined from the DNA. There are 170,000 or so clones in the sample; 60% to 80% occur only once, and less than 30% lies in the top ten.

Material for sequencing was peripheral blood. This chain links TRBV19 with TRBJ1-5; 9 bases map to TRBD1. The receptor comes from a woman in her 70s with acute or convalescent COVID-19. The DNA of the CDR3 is TGTGCCAGTAGTCCCGGGACAGGGTACAGTCAGCCCCAGCATTTT. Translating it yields CASSPGTGYSQPQHF.